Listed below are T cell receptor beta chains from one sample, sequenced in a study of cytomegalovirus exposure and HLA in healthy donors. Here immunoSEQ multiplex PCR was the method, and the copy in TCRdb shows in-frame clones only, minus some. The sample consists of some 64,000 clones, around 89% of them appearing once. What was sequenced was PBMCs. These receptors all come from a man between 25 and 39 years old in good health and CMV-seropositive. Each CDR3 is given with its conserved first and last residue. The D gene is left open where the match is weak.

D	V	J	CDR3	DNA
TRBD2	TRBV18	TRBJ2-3	CASSPRLAGYTDTQYF	TGTGCCAGCTCACCAAGACTAGCGGGCTACACAGATACGCAGTATTTT
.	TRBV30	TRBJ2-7	CAWSVQGEDEQYF	TGTGCCTGGAGTGTACAAGGGGAGGACGAGCAGTACTTC
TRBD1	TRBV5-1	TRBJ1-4	CASSGTGVNEKLFF	TGCGCCAGCAGCGGAACAGGGGTTAATGAAAAACTGTTTTTT
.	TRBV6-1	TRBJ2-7	CASRVRGKSSEQYF	TGTGCCAGCAGGGTCCGGGGGAAATCCTCCGAGCAGTACTTC
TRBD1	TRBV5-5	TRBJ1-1	CASSPGQGADTEAFF	TGTGCCAGCAGCCCAGGACAGGGGGCGGACACTGAAGCTTTCTTT
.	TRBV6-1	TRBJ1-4	CASTGTGSNEKLFF	TGTGCCAGCACCGGAACAGGGTCCAATGAAAAACTGTTTTTT
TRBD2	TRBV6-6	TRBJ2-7	CASSYSSGGTYEQYF	TGTGCCAGCAGTTACTCAAGCGGGGGAACCTACGAGCAGTACTTC
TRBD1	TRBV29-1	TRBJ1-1	CSVVGQGARGTEAFF	TGCAGCGTTGTGGGACAGGGGGCGCGAGGCACTGAAGCTTTCTTT
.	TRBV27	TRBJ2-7	CASSAGFLSGHLYEQYF	TGTGCCAGCAGTGCCGGCTTCCTCTCGGGACACCTCTACGAGCAGTACTTC
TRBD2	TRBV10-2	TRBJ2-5	CASSAPPAGEETQYF	TGCGCCAGCAGCGCCCCCCCAGCGGGAGAAGAGACCCAGTACTTC
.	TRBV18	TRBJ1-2	CASSLSYGYTF	TGTGCCAGCTCGCTGAGCTATGGCTACACCTTC
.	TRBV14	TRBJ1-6	CASSQLRGDNSPLHF	TGTGCCAGCAGCCAGCTCCGGGGGGATAATTCACCCCTCCACTTT
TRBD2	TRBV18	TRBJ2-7	CASSSGTSGSREQYF	TGTGCCAGCTCAAGCGGGACTAGCGGGAGTCGAGAGCAGTACTTC
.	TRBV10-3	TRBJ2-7	CAISDGRTITYEQYF	TGTGCCATCAGTGATGGACGGACTATTACCTACGAGCAGTACTTC
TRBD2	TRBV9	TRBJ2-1	CASGSGRASYNEQFF	TGTGCCAGCGGGAGCGGGAGGGCATCCTACAATGAGCAGTTCTTC
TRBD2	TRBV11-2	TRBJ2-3	CASSPGLAVDTQYF	TGTGCCAGCAGCCCGGGACTAGCGGTAGATACGCAGTATTTT
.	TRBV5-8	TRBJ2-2	CASSNRNTGELFF	TGTGCCAGCAGCAACAGGAACACCGGGGAGCTGTTTTTT
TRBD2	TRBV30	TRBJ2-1	CAWSYGGGYNEQFF	TGTGCCTGGAGTTATGGGGGAGGGTACAATGAGCAGTTCTTC
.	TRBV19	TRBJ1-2	CASSIATTNYGYTF	TGTGCCAGTAGTATAGCGACAACTAACTATGGCTACACCTTC
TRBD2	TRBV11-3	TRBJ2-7	CASSLYQRGSYEQYF	TGTGCCAGCAGCTTATACCAGCGGGGCTCCTACGAGCAGTACTTC